The clone carrying this T cell receptor (beta chain) was found once. The antigen is undetermined. This entry belongs to a study of tumor-infiltrating lymphocytes in primary liver carcinoma. General study findings and limits: Researchers found tumor-adjacent and tumor-blood pairs overlapped less than tumor region pairs.

Blood RNA came from unsorted whole blood; germline DNA was also extracted. Production of TCR beta cDNA used roughly 480 ng total RNA together with a constant-region primer. A slightly modified ARM-PCR protocol with three nested multiplex PCR rounds produced these TCR beta libraries. One entry per CDR3 protein, called by TCRdb with MiXCR from the multiplex PCR reads. The sample includes some 320,000 distinct CDR3 sequences, over 55% of them seen just once. The material sequenced was peripheral blood. The sequence was obtained from a man in his forties or fifties with primary liver carcinoma and hepatitis B virus infection.

The CDR3 loop reads CASSQGVELPKYF. CDR3 coding DNA: TGCGCCAGCAGCCAAGGCGTCGAACTACCAAAGTACTTC. The genes are TRBV4-1 and TRBJ2-4; D remains ambiguous. The V gene lost 1 base and the J gene lost 14 bases, with 15 bases spanning the gap. CDR3 length equals 13 residues. Germline V CDR1 and CDR2: MGHRA, YSYEKL.